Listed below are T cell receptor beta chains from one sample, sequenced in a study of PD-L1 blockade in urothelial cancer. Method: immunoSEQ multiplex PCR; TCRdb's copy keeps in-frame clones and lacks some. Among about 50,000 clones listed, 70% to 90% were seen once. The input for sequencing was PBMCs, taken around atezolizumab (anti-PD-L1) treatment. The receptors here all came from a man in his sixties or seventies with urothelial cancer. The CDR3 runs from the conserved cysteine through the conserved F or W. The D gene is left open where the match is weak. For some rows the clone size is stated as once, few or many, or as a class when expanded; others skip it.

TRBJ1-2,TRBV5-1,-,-,CASSLGAGMFGYTF,TGCGCCAGCAGCTTGGGTGCAGGGATGTTTGGCTACACCTTC
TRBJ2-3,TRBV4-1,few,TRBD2,CASSRSGLAGEPYTDTQYF,TGCGCCAGCAGCCGATCGGGACTAGCGGGAGAACCTTACACAGATACGCAGTATTTT
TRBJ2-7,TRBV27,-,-,CASSSRTVPYEQYF,TGTGCCAGCAGTTCTCGGACAGTTCCCTACGAGCAGTACTTC
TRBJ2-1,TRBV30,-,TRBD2,CAWSRLAETYNEQFF,TGTGCCTGGAGTCGACTAGCGGAAACCTACAATGAGCAGTTCTTC
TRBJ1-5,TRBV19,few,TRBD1,CASSIDREDDQPQHF,TGTGCCAGTAGTATCGACAGGGAGGATGATCAGCCCCAGCATTTT
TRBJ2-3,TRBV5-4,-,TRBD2,CASSIPGGADTQYF,TGTGCCAGCAGTATTCCCGGGGGGGCAGATACGCAGTATTTT
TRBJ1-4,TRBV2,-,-,CASRGALANEKLFF,TGTGCCAGCAGAGGAGCGCTTGCTAATGAAAAACTGTTTTTT
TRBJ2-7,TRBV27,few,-,CASSLSGAYLNEQYF,TGTGCCAGCAGTTTATCAGGAGCCTACCTTAACGAGCAGTACTTC
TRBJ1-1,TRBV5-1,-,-,CASSLMDMNTEAFF,TGCGCCAGCAGCTTGATGGACATGAACACTGAAGCTTTCTTT
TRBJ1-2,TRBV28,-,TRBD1,CASSPLGTDYGYTF,TGTGCCAGCAGTCCTCTGGGGACAGACTATGGCTACACCTTC
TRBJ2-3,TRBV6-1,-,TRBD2,CASTGSGRANTQYF,TGTGCCAGCACCGGAAGCGGGAGGGCAAATACGCAGTATTTT
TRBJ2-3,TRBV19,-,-,CASSRGVTDTQYF,TGTGCCAGTAGTAGGGGGGTAACAGATACGCAGTATTTT
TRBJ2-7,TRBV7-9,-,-,CASSLSVSQSYEQYF,TGTGCCAGCAGCTTAAGCGTATCGCAGTCCTACGAGCAGTACTTC
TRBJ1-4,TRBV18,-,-,CASSPNDEKLFF,TGTGCCAGCTCACCTAATGATGAAAAACTGTTTTTT
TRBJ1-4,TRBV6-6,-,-,CASSPGDEKLFF,TGTGCCAGCAGCCCGGGGGATGAAAAACTGTTTTTT